This T cell receptor beta chain was recorded in a study of glioma-infiltrating T cells after dendritic cell vaccination. Study as a whole: Samples are from glioblastoma patients in Phase I and II dendritic cell vaccine trials.

The immunoSEQ assay amplified TCRB CDR3 from up to about 2 ug DNA. The protocol was immunoSEQ multiplex PCR, while the TCRdb copy is restricted to in-frame clones and leaves out a portion. The sample records roughly 88,000 clones, more than 80% being singletons. With regard to this clone: Its specificity is unknown.

Findings and caveats of the study: TCR clonality showed no direct relationship with survival.

Described time point: after dendritic cell vaccination, including at tumor progression/relapse. Sequenced material: blood, taken after dendritic cell vaccination. This TCR was recovered from a human donor with glioblastoma.

CDR3 nucleotide sequence: TGTGCCAGCAGCTTAATGAGGAACCCCTCTGGAAACACCATATATTTT. This codes for CASSLMRNPSGNTIYF. J is TRBJ1-3 and V is TRBV7-8; D not certain. The CDR3 has 16 residues. Trimming stripped 2 bases from V and 0 bases from J, with 11 bases between. CDR1 and CDR2 (germline): SGHVS, FQNEAQ.